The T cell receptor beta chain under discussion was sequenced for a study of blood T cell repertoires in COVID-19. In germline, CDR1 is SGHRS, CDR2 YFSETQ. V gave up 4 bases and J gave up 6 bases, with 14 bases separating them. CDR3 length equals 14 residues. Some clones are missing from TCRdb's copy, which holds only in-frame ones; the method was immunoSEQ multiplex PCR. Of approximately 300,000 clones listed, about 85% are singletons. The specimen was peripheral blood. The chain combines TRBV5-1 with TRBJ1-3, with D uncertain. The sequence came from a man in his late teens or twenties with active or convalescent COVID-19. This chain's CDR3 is CASSEGRGANTIYF. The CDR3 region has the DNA TGCGCCAGCAGCGAGGGCAGAGGAGCAAACACCATATATTTT.